This T cell receptor (beta chain) was sequenced in a study of blood T cells in healthy people across ages. Germline V gene lookup returns CDR1 DFQATT and CDR2 SNEGSKA (reference sequence). The CDR3 is 13 residues long. V was pared by 5 bases and J by 7 bases, with 2 bases of the junction left unmatched. A sample-barcoded 5' primer and a J-beta primer mix were used in a second PCR of roughly 6 to 11 cycles. From the 5' RACE reads, TCRdb called clonotypes with MiXCR, one entry per CDR3 protein. The table shows some 900,000 distinct CDR3 sequences, with more than 25% occurring only once. The sample was blood. The rearrangement joins TRBV20-1 to TRBJ1-4, with TRBD1 identical over 12 bases. The clonotype originates from a woman older than 75 in good health. The CDR3 DNA is TGCAGTGCTGGGACAGGGGGCGTTGAAAAACTGTTTTTT. As protein: CSAGTGGVEKLFF.